Listed below are T cell receptor beta chains from one sample, sequenced in a study of control samples from healthy donors and cancer patients. The data were produced by immunoSEQ multiplex PCR, yet TCRdb's version contains in-frame clones alone and is incomplete. This table has 95,000 to 150,000 clones, around nine tenths appearing once. The sample comprised blood. Every receptor here comes from a young man in good health. The CDR3 runs from the conserved cysteine through the conserved F or W. The order of the fields is clone size, D gene, V gene, J gene, CDR3 protein, CDR3 DNA. The D gene is left open where the match is weak. Not every row has a clone size; where given, it reads once, few, many or a size class.

NA	NA	TRBV5-1	TRBJ2-3	CASSLGGRASDTQYF	TGCGCCAGCAGCTTGGGGGGTCGGGCCTCGGATACGCAGTATTTT
once	NA	TRBV3-1/TRBV3-2	TRBJ1-5	CASSQEFGSNQPQHF	TGTGCCAGCAGCCAAGAGTTTGGTAGCAATCAGCCCCAGCATTTT
NA	NA	TRBV2	TRBJ2-1	CASSEQGENNEQFF	TGTGCCAGCAGTGAACAAGGAGAGAACAATGAGCAGTTCTTC
NA	NA	TRBV29-1	TRBJ2-5	CSVEKRVGLRETQYF	TGCAGCGTTGAAAAGCGCGTAGGACTCCGGGAGACCCAGTACTTC
once	NA	TRBV10-1	TRBJ2-3	CASKEGAEGDTQYF	TGCGCCAGCAAAGAAGGGGCAGAGGGAGATACGCAGTATTTT
NA	NA	TRBV3-1/TRBV3-2	TRBJ1-6	CASSQGLWNSPLHF	TGTGCCAGCAGCCAAGGGTTATGGAATTCACCCCTCCACTTT
few	NA	TRBV9	TRBJ2-2	CASSPGGGRTGELFF	TGTGCCAGCAGCCCAGGGGGGGGTCGGACCGGGGAGCTGTTTTTT
NA	NA	TRBV19	TRBJ1-2	CATGLTGNYGYTF	TGTGCCACAGGATTAACAGGGAACTATGGCTACACCTTC
NA	NA	TRBV24-1	TRBJ1-2	CATSDFSDGNYGYTF	TGTGCCACCAGTGATTTTTCGGACGGGAACTATGGCTACACCTTC
NA	TRBD1	TRBV29-1	TRBJ2-2	CSVSPGQGDTGELFF	TGCAGCGTTTCCCCGGGACAGGGTGACACCGGGGAGCTGTTTTTT
NA	NA	TRBV6-6	TRBJ1-5	CASSPRQLNQPQHF	TGTGCCAGCAGTCCCAGGCAGCTCAATCAGCCCCAGCATTTT
once	NA	TRBV5-5	TRBJ1-2	CASSLRQGNYGYTF	TGTGCCAGCAGCTTGCGTCAGGGTAACTATGGCTACACCTTC
NA	NA	TRBV5-1	TRBJ1-4	CASSLGIAQGYEKLFF	TGCGCCAGCAGCTTGGGAATAGCACAGGGATACGAAAAACTGTTTTTT
NA	NA	TRBV9	TRBJ1-1	CASSVGVEGGTEAFF	TGTGCCAGCAGCGTAGGGGTGGAAGGGGGCACTGAAGCTTTCTTT
few	NA	TRBV7-9	TRBJ2-2	CASSTATGELFF	TGTGCCAGCAGCACAGCCACCGGGGAGCTGTTTTTT
NA	TRBD1	TRBV5-1	TRBJ1-2	CASSPGTVGYGYTF	TGCGCCAGCAGCCCCGGGACAGTTGGCTATGGCTACACCTTC
NA	NA	TRBV5-6	TRBJ1-4	CASSLESARLRKKLFF	TGTGCCAGCAGCTTGGAATCAGCCCGTCTGAGGAAAAAACTGTTTTTT
NA	TRBD2	TRBV11-3	TRBJ2-5	CASSLAAGGRRETQYF	TGTGCCAGCAGCTTAGCGGCCGGGGGGAGGCGGGAGACCCAGTACTTC
once	TRBD1	TRBV12-5	TRBJ1-2	CASGLSPSTGGYGYTF	TGTGCTAGTGGTTTGTCCCCCTCAACAGGGGGTTATGGCTACACCTTC
NA	NA	TRBV29-1	TRBJ2-1	CSVVDRGSYNEQFF	TGCAGCGTAGTCGATAGGGGCTCCTACAATGAGCAGTTCTTC
NA	NA	TRBV19	TRBJ1-1	CASSPGTPGLAFF	TGTGCCAGTAGTCCCGGGACTCCCGGCTTAGCTTTCTTT
NA	TRBD1	TRBV6-5	TRBJ1-3	CASSPTGAGNTIYF	TGTGCCAGCAGCCCGACAGGGGCTGGAAACACCATATATTTT
NA	TRBD1	TRBV7-2	TRBJ1-1	CASSSTGGVNTEAFF	TGTGCCAGCAGCTCAACAGGGGGCGTAAACACTGAAGCTTTCTTT
NA	NA	TRBV6-5	TRBJ1-5	CASTLAGLGNQPQHF	TGTGCCAGCACCCTCGCTGGGTTGGGGAATCAGCCCCAGCATTTT
NA	NA	TRBV5-1	TRBJ2-3	CASSLEFATDTQYF	TGCGCCAGCAGCTTGGAGTTTGCCACAGATACGCAGTATTTT
once	TRBD1	TRBV13	TRBJ1-2	CASSSAGTGSNYGYTF	TGTGCCAGCAGCTCTGCCGGGACAGGCTCTAACTATGGCTACACCTTC
NA	NA	TRBV6-6	TRBJ1-2	CASTENYGYTF	TGTGCCAGCACCGAGAACTATGGCTACACCTTC
NA	TRBD2	TRBV30	TRBJ2-3	CAWTSGGSSTDTQYF	TGTGCCTGGACTAGCGGGGGTTCTAGCACAGATACGCAGTATTTT
NA	TRBD1	TRBV28	TRBJ1-1	CASSPGQGGNTEAFF	TGTGCCAGCAGTCCCGGACAGGGGGGTAACACTGAAGCTTTCTTT
once	TRBD1	TRBV19	TRBJ1-1	CASSLTVGQGEAFF	TGTGCCAGTAGTTTAACCGTCGGACAGGGTGAAGCTTTCTTT
NA	NA	TRBV7-2	TRBJ1-1	CASSSQVGRTEAFF	TGTGCCAGCAGTTCCCAGGTGGGGCGGACTGAAGCTTTCTTT
NA	NA	TRBV6-5	TRBJ1-1	CASISGMNTEAFF	TGTGCCAGCATCTCAGGGATGAACACTGAAGCTTTCTTT
few	NA	TRBV6-5	TRBJ2-2	CASMSESLGELFF	TGTGCCAGCATGAGCGAATCTCTCGGGGAGCTGTTTTTT
few	TRBD1	TRBV5-5	TRBJ1-1	CASSWGQGVNTEAFF	TGTGCCAGCAGCTGGGGACAGGGGGTTAACACTGAAGCTTTCTTT
once	NA	TRBV5-1	TRBJ1-3	CASSLDPGSGNTIYF	TGCGCCAGCAGCTTGGACCCGGGCTCAGGAAACACCATATATTTT
NA	NA	TRBV12-5	TRBJ1-1	CASGHGQTEAFF	TGTGCTAGTGGTCACGGACAGACAGAAGCTTTCTTT
few	TRBD1	TRBV12-5	TRBJ1-5	CASAHPDRGGGNQPQHF	TGTGCTAGTGCCCACCCGGACAGGGGTGGGGGCAATCAGCCCCAGCATTTT
NA	NA	TRBV4-2	TRBJ2-3	CASSQGSAGADTQYF	TGTGCCAGCAGCCAAGGATCGGCGGGCGCAGATACGCAGTATTTT
NA	NA	TRBV7-2	TRBJ1-6	CASSSLRESPLHF	TGTGCCAGCAGCTCCCTGCGGGAGTCACCCCTCCACTTT
NA	TRBD2	TRBV5-4	TRBJ2-5	CASSSVGLAGEETQYF	TGTGCCAGCAGCTCTGTAGGACTAGCGGGGGAAGAGACCCAGTACTTC
NA	NA	TRBV4-1	TRBJ1-5	CASSRVALTDQPQHF	TGCGCCAGCAGCCGGGTAGCACTGACGGATCAGCCCCAGCATTTT
NA	NA	TRBV24-1	TRBJ1-5	CATRSDGNQPQHF	TGTGCCACCAGATCGGACGGAAATCAGCCCCAGCATTTT
NA	NA	TRBV9	TRBJ1-1	CASSAGLLNTEAFF	TGTGCCAGCAGCGCGGGACTTCTGAACACTGAAGCTTTCTTT
NA	NA	TRBV11-3	TRBJ2-1	CASSPQRGERDYNEQFF	TGTGCCAGCAGCCCTCAGAGGGGGGAGAGGGACTACAATGAGCAGTTCTTC
NA	TRBD1	TRBV6-4	TRBJ2-2	CASSDEGANTGELFF	TGTGCCAGCAGTGACGAGGGGGCCAACACCGGGGAGCTGTTTTTT
once	TRBD2	TRBV4-1	TRBJ2-5	CASSHPERGGAQETQYF	TGCGCCAGCAGCCACCCGGAGCGCGGGGGGGCCCAAGAGACCCAGTACTTC
NA	NA	TRBV19	TRBJ2-3	CASSILGADTQYF	TGTGCCAGTAGTATATTGGGGGCAGATACGCAGTATTTT
NA	NA	TRBV18	TRBJ1-1	CASSPPGRAFF	TGTGCCAGCTCACCACCAGGGAGGGCTTTCTTT
NA	NA	TRBV27	TRBJ2-7	CASSPIDRILYEQYF	TGTGCCAGCAGTCCGATAGACAGGATCCTCTACGAGCAGTACTTC
few	TRBD1	TRBV7-9	TRBJ2-1	CASSSGTDEQFF	TGTGCCAGCAGCTCCGGGACAGATGAGCAGTTCTTC
NA	NA	TRBV5-8	TRBJ1-1	CASSLETGKAFF	TGTGCCAGCAGCTTAGAAACAGGGAAAGCTTTCTTT
NA	NA	TRBV24-1	TRBJ2-6	CATSGVSAGANVLTF	TGTGCCACCAGTGGGGTCAGCGCAGGGGCCAACGTCCTGACTTTC
few	NA	TRBV6-1	TRBJ1-6	CASSDESSYNSPLHF	TGTGCCAGCAGTGACGAGTCCTCCTATAATTCACCCCTCCACTTT